The 13 T cell receptor beta chains below come from one sample, sequenced in a study of T-cell reconstitution after alpha-beta-depleted transplantation in children (dated by TCRdb to the mid-2010s). The library relied on PCR. The reads were generated on an Illumina HiSeq 2500. TCR libraries were prepared with molecular barcoding, using unique molecular identifiers to normalize TCRbeta repertoire quantification. TCRdb passed the public sequencing reads through fastp at Q25 and MiXCR, retaining productive beta sequences. Identical CDR3 proteins give one entry, which carries the most common genes and DNA. The sample table records about 540,000 distinct CDR3 sequences; approximately 20% of these occur just once. 3.3% of the sample comes from the top ten. Sequences were derived from PBMCs from the stem cell graft donor, sampled from the stem cell graft. The receptors shown here come from a human donor who donated a stem cell graft to a child with acute lymphoblastic leukemia.

This clonotype was seen a handful of times. The chain uses TRBV4-1 and TRBJ2-4; D is undetermined. Germline values: CDR1 MGHRA, CDR2 YSYEKL. Between the trimmed V and J ends, which lost 0 bases and 0 bases, there was a span of 15 bases. The CDR3 has 18 residues. For the CDR3, the DNA is TGCGCCAGCAGCCAAGATCTGGGATCTCCCCTAGCCAAAAACATTCAGTACTTC. Its protein is CASSQDLGSPLAKNIQYF.

This clonotype was counted between two and nine times. In DNA, the CDR3 is TGCGCCAGCAGCCCTTCCGGGACAGGCCAATCGCGCTACGAGCAGTACTTC. This sequence encodes CASSPSGTGQSRYEQYF. V is TRBV5-1 and J is TRBJ2-7, with 8 bases that match TRBD1. The CDR3 has 17 amino acids. Trimming removed 4 bases from V and 3 bases from J; junction bases left unmatched: 15. The germline V gene encodes CDR1 SGHRS and CDR2 YFSETQ.

The V and J genes are TRBV4-1 and TRBJ1-4; 10 nucleotides line up with TRBD1. Germline V gives CDR1 MGHRA, CDR2 YSYEKL. V lost 3 bases and J lost 2; bases outside the gene matches: 3. The CDR3 extends over 16 amino acids. CDR3 residues: CASSQGTGDTNEKLFF. The CDR3 DNA reads as TGCGCCAGCAGCCAGGGGACAGGGGACACTAATGAAAAACTGTTTTTT.

In its sample, this clonotype was seen many times. The chain employs TRBV29-1 and TRBJ2-7; TRBD1 might be the D (6 bases). The CDR3 is made up of 12 amino acids. CDR1 is SQVTM and CDR2 is ANQGSEA in the germline V gene. Trimming cost V 7 bases and J 3 bases, with 13 bases left between them. Here the CDR3 DNA reads TGCAGCGCCCGGACAGCCGTCTACGAGCAGTACTTC. Its protein product is CSARTAVYEQYF.

This clonotype was seen only a few times. This rearrangement joins TRBV27 to TRBJ2-7; possible D gene TRBD1, 6 bases. The germline V gene has CDR1 MNHEY and CDR2 SMNVEV (reference sequence). The CDR3 is 15 amino acids. The ends were cut back, 0 bases at V and 7 bases at J, with 16 bases in the middle. The CDR3 reads CASSLSPGVLSEQYF. CDR3 nucleotides: TGTGCCAGCAGTTTATCCCCAGGGGTCTTAAGTGAGCAGTACTTC.

This clonotype was observed a handful of times. This sequence joins TRBV27 and TRBJ2-7, with 8 bases lining up with TRBD1. Germline V lookup: CDR1 MNHEY, CDR2 SMNVEV (reference sequence). The CDR3 contains 13 residues. V dropped 6 bases and J dropped 3; count of bases not matched to a gene: 4. The CDR3 protein is CASRKGQGYEQYF. The CDR3 DNA sequence: TGTGCCAGCAGAAAAGGACAGGGCTACGAGCAGTACTTC.

This clonotype showed up just a few times. The rearrangement joins TRBV20-1 to TRBJ2-1, with 15 bases fitting TRBD2. CDR1 and CDR2 from the germline V gene are DFQATT and SNEGSKA (reference sequence). The V gene end was trimmed by 4 bases and the J gene end by 4 bases; junction bases not matched to a gene: 11. The CDR3 consists of 18 residues. This CDR3 is CSATMDGLAGGPYNEQFF. DNA of the CDR3: TGCAGTGCTACCATGGACGGACTAGCGGGAGGGCCTTACAATGAGCAGTTCTTC.

This clonotype was seen more than once but under ten times. The rearrangement links TRBV5-1 to TRBJ2-5; TRBD1 matches 9 bases. The CDR3 is made up of 16 amino acids. Looked up from germline, CDR1 is SGHRS and CDR2 is YFSETQ. Germline trimming cut 0 bases from V and 7 bases from J; bases unmatched to any gene: 10. CDR3 in amino acids: CASSLVPQGAQGTQYF. In DNA, the CDR3 is TGCGCCAGCAGCTTGGTCCCACAGGGGGCACAGGGGACCCAGTACTTC.

CDR3 DNA sequence: TGTGCCAGCAGCGTTGGACTAGCGGGAGGGGTTGAGCAGTTCTTC. Protein sequence: CASSVGLAGGVEQFF. The rearrangement links TRBV11-1 to TRBJ2-1, with 15 bases identical to TRBD2. The CDR3 loop spans 15 amino acids. Germline V gene sequence: CDR1 SGHAT, CDR2 FQDESV (reference sequence). J gave up 9 bases and V 5 bases, and 5 bases lay outside the gene matches. Full variable domain (missing parts from reference TRBV11-1 and TRBJ2-1): EAEVAQSPRYKITEKSQAVAFWCDPISGHATLYWYRQILGQGPELLVQFQDESVVDDSQLPKDRFSAERLKGVDSTLKIQPAELGDSAMYLCASSVGLAGGVEQFFGPGTRLTVL.

In this sample, this clonotype turned up a few times. The rearrangement uses TRBV7-9 and TRBJ2-1; 9 nucleotides align to TRBD2. The CDR3 is 14 residues long. Germline loops: CDR1 SEHNR, CDR2 FQNEAQ (reference sequence). The junction had 8 bases not matched to a gene; V was cut back by 5 bases and J by 9 bases. The DNA of the CDR3 is TGTGCCAGCAGCAAACCTAGCGGGATTAGTGAGCAGTTCTTC. Protein product: CASSKPSGISEQFF.

This clonotype was counted only a few times. The rearrangement uses TRBV7-9 and TRBJ2-7; no clear D gene. Trimming took 4 bases from V and 9 from J, leaving 22 bases between them. CDR1 and CDR2 from the germline V gene are SEHNR and FQNEAQ (reference sequence). This CDR3 region has 15 residues. The DNA for the CDR3 is TGTGCCAGCAGCTCTATCGTGCCGGGTTTGTCTGGGCAGTACTTC. It specifies CASSSIVPGLSGQYF.

Regarding this clonotype: One end of the junction fails to match germline, which may point to a read error. This rearrangement joins TRBV20-1 to TRBJ2-7; 7 bases agree with TRBD2. Germline assignment: CDR1 DFQATT and CDR2 SNEGSKA (reference sequence). This CDR3 is 14 amino acids long. CDR3 nucleotides: TGCAGTGTTAGACTTAGACTAGCAGGCTACGAGCAGTACTTC. Translated, it gives CSVRLRLAGYEQYF.

The V call is TRBV6-6, the J call TRBJ2-1; 8 nucleotides agree with TRBD2. With V trimmed by 2 bases and J by 6 bases, 15 bases remained unmatched. This CDR3 is built from 18 residues. Germline V gene lookup returns CDR1 MNHNY and CDR2 SVGAGI (reference sequence). CDR3 region: CASSYQPGGAGDRNEQFF. The CDR3 coding sequence is TGTGCCAGCAGTTACCAGCCTGGAGGAGCGGGGGATCGCAATGAGCAGTTCTTC.